Listed below are T cell receptor beta chains from one sample, sequenced in a study of low-dose radiotherapy and immunotherapy resistance in tumors. TCRdb ran MiXCR on the reads and lists one entry per CDR3 protein. The data show 80,000 to 90,000 distinct CDR3 sequences, around 17% seen once. The sample was PBMCs, taken before treatment. These receptors came from a male donor with prostate cancer. Each CDR3 is given with its conserved first and last residue. A D gene is named only where the DNA matches it firmly. Size is omitted from some rows. Given values are once, few, many or a class for expanded clones.

D gene	V gene	J gene	clone size	CDR3 protein	CDR3 DNA
TRBD1	TRBV4-2	TRBJ2-7	many	CASSQPPPWTGSEQYF	TGTGCCAGCAGCCAACCCCCTCCCTGGACAGGATCCGAGCAGTACTTC
NA	TRBV7-9	TRBJ2-4	many	CASSLGLGNIQYF	TGTGCCAGCAGCTTGGGGCTGGGAAACATTCAGTACTTC
NA	TRBV2	TRBJ1-1	NA	CASREIGGNTEAFF	TGTGCCAGCAGAGAGATCGGGGGGAACACTGAAGCTTTCTTT
TRBD2	TRBV29-1	TRBJ2-5	many	CSVEGGTSGALWPQYF	TGCAGCGTTGAAGGAGGGACTAGCGGGGCCCTGTGGCCCCAGTACTTC
TRBD1	TRBV4-3	TRBJ1-1	many	CASSLGQGAPMNTEAFF	TGCGCCAGCAGCCTGGGACAGGGGGCTCCGATGAACACTGAAGCTTTCTTT
NA	TRBV12-3/TRBV12-4	TRBJ2-5	many	CASSLGVASSSSETQYF	TGTGCCAGCAGTTTAGGAGTTGCTAGCTCGTCTTCAGAGACCCAGTACTTC
NA	TRBV19	TRBJ2-3	NA	CASSMEPFPQYF	TGTGCCAGTAGTATGGAGCCCTTCCCGCAGTATTTT
TRBD2	TRBV5-3	TRBJ2-1	many	CASSPRLAGGLNEQFF	TGTGCCAGCAGCCCGAGACTAGCGGGGGGCCTAAATGAGCAGTTCTTC
NA	TRBV5-1	TRBJ1-5	NA	CASSLGARGGGQPQHF	TGCGCCAGCAGCTTGGGGGCCCGGGGGGGCGGACAGCCCCAGCATTTT
NA	TRBV6-5	TRBJ1-2	many	CASRAGTPVGYGYTF	TGTGCCAGCAGGGCCGGGACCCCGGTAGGCTATGGCTACACCTTC
TRBD2	TRBV5-1	TRBJ2-2	NA	CASHSGVNTGELFF	TGCGCCAGCCATAGCGGGGTGAACACCGGGGAGCTGTTTTTT
TRBD2	TRBV27	TRBJ2-1	many	CASSPGTSGGYDEQFF	TGTGCCAGCAGTCCTGGGACTAGCGGGGGGTATGATGAGCAGTTCTTC
TRBD2	TRBV7-6	TRBJ2-1	few	CASSFGGRRDEQFF	TGTGCCAGCAGCTTCGGCGGGAGGAGGGATGAGCAGTTCTTC
TRBD2	TRBV29-1	TRBJ2-1	many	CSVEDPSGSYNEQFF	TGCAGCGTTGAAGATCCCAGCGGGAGTTACAATGAGCAGTTCTTC
NA	TRBV3-1	TRBJ2-7	many	CASSPPGPHSYEQYF	TGTGCCAGCAGCCCGCCGGGGCCGCACTCCTACGAGCAGTACTTC
NA	TRBV7-2	TRBJ2-5	many	CASTPPGAQETQYF	TGTGCCAGCACCCCCCCGGGGGCGCAAGAGACCCAGTACTTC
TRBD1	TRBV12-3/TRBV12-4	TRBJ2-1	many	CASSLGPGQGINEQFF	TGTGCCAGCAGTTTAGGGCCGGGACAGGGAATCAATGAGCAGTTCTTC
NA	TRBV5-1	TRBJ2-7	many	CASSPEVGYEQYF	TGCGCCAGCAGCCCGGAGGTGGGTTACGAGCAGTACTTC
NA	TRBV5-6	TRBJ2-7	medium-sized	CASSLPEPPYEQYF	TGTGCCAGCAGCTTGCCGGAGCCCCCCTACGAGCAGTACTTC
TRBD2	TRBV11-2	TRBJ2-2	many	CASSPVVAGVRGELFF	TGTGCCAGCAGCCCCGTGGTAGCGGGGGTTCGCGGGGAGCTGTTTTTT
NA	TRBV10-2	TRBJ2-2	many	CASSMGWAGELFF	TGCGCCAGCAGTATGGGGTGGGCCGGGGAGCTGTTTTTT
NA	TRBV24-1	TRBJ2-7	many	CATRLRDTRAF	TGTGCCACCAGGCTCCGTGACACGAGAGCATTC
NA	TRBV10-3	TRBJ1-1	many	CAISQPPEEAFF	TGTGCCATCAGTCAGCCCCCGGAGGAAGCTTTCTTT
NA	TRBV5-4	TRBJ1-5	many	CASSVGGRGVSNQPQHF	TGTGCCAGCAGCGTGGGGGGCCGGGGGGTTTCCAATCAGCCCCAGCATTTT
TRBD2	TRBV7-9	TRBJ2-3	many	CASLAGGSDTQYF	TGTGCCAGCCTGGCGGGGGGTTCAGATACGCAGTATTTT
TRBD1	TRBV4-1	TRBJ2-2	many	CASSQEGPGQLNTGELFF	TGCGCCAGCAGCCAAGAAGGTCCGGGACAGCTGAACACCGGGGAGCTGTTTTTT
NA	TRBV2	TRBJ1-3	many	CASSPDSPSGNTIYF	TGTGCCAGCAGTCCCGACAGTCCCTCTGGAAACACCATATATTTT
TRBD2	TRBV5-4	TRBJ2-3	NA	CASSRGMGGGSDTQYF	TGTGCCAGCAGCCGCGGAATGGGCGGGGGGTCAGATACGCAGTATTTT
NA	TRBV5-5	TRBJ1-4	many	CASSLAGSYEKLFF	TGTGCCAGCAGCTTGGCAGGTAGCTATGAAAAACTGTTTTTT
NA	TRBV6-5	TRBJ2-3	many	CASSSRGDQKRRDTQYF	TGTGCCAGCAGTTCCCGAGGGGACCAGAAGCGACGCGATACGCAGTATTTT
TRBD1	TRBV6-5	TRBJ2-1	many	CASSQGQGGNEQFF	TGTGCCAGCAGTCAGGGACAGGGCGGGAATGAGCAGTTCTTC
NA	TRBV5-1	TRBJ2-7	many	CASSPGDLPYEQYF	TGCGCCAGCAGCCCAGGGGATTTACCCTACGAGCAGTACTTC
TRBD1	TRBV24-1	TRBJ2-3	many	CATSDHRGLGTDTQYF	TGTGCCACCAGTGATCACAGGGGGCTTGGCACAGATACGCAGTATTTT
NA	TRBV4-1	TRBJ2-2	many	CASSQENGAGELFF	TGCGCCAGCAGCCAAGAAAATGGTGCCGGGGAGCTGTTTTTT
TRBD1	TRBV7-6	TRBJ1-5	many	CASSAGTGLRQPQHF	TGTGCCAGCAGCGCCGGGACAGGGCTTCGGCAGCCCCAGCATTTT
NA	TRBV7-9	TRBJ1-1	many	CASSLTGRNTEAFF	TGTGCCAGCAGCTTAACTGGACGTAACACTGAAGCTTTCTTT
NA	TRBV5-1	TRBJ2-5	many	CASSFAGAFEETQYF	TGCGCCAGCAGCTTTGCGGGGGCTTTTGAGGAGACCCAGTACTTC
TRBD2	TRBV13	TRBJ2-3	many	CASSQPKPSGPGPPRSTDTQYF	TGTGCCAGCAGCCAACCTAAACCTAGCGGGCCAGGACCACCACGTAGCACAGATACGCAGTATTTT
TRBD2	TRBV2	TRBJ2-3	many	CASGLAGGTDTQYF	TGTGCCAGCGGCCTAGCGGGGGGCACAGATACGCAGTATTTT
NA	TRBV2	TRBJ1-6	NA	CASRPPRGGNSPLHF	TGTGCCAGCAGGCCCCCGAGGGGCGGCAATTCACCCCTCCACTTT
NA	TRBV5-8	TRBJ2-7	many	CASSPGGSLIYEQYF	TGTGCCAGCAGCCCAGGCGGGTCTCTGATCTACGAGCAGTACTTC
NA	TRBV7-3	TRBJ1-5	many	CASSLTPDQPQHF	TGTGCCAGCAGCTTGACACCTGATCAGCCCCAGCATTTT
NA	TRBV5-1	TRBJ2-2	many	CASSLVAGNTGELFF	TGCGCCAGCAGCTTGGTGGCAGGGAACACCGGGGAGCTGTTTTTT
TRBD1	TRBV4-1	TRBJ1-4	many	CASSTDRAGTNEKLFF	TGCGCCAGCAGCACGGACAGGGCGGGAACTAATGAAAAACTGTTTTTT
NA	TRBV7-9	TRBJ1-5	many	CASSEGSQPQHF	TGTGCCAGCAGCGAGGGGAGCCAGCCCCAGCATTTT
NA	TRBV12-3/TRBV12-4	TRBJ2-4	many	CASNQDTLAKNIQYF	TGTGCCAGCAACCAGGACACTCTAGCCAAAAACATTCAGTACTTC
NA	TRBV11-1	TRBJ2-3	many	CASRGQGTDTQYF	TGTGCCAGCCGCGGGCAGGGCACAGATACGCAGTATTTT
TRBD1	TRBV5-6	TRBJ1-5	many	CASSLGQGSNQPQHF	TGTGCCAGCAGTTTGGGACAGGGGTCCAATCAGCCCCAGCATTTT
TRBD2	TRBV10-3	TRBJ2-5	many	CATQGGQETQYF	TGTGCCACCCAGGGAGGGCAAGAGACCCAGTACTTC
NA	TRBV18	TRBJ2-5	many	CASSSIRGQGQETQYF	TGTGCCAGCTCCTCAATTAGGGGCCAAGGCCAAGAGACCCAGTACTTC
TRBD2	TRBV10-2	TRBJ2-3	many	CATKGLAGITDTQYF	TGCGCCACCAAAGGACTAGCGGGGATAACAGATACGCAGTATTTT